This T cell receptor beta chain was sequenced for a study of T cell repertoires in cytomegalovirus infection. Study background: Both CMV infection and a matching HLA type were indicated by public TCR beta signatures.

Regarding this clonotype: Antigen: not known.

In germline, CDR1 is LNHNV, CDR2 YYDKDF (reference sequence). V was clipped by 1 base and J by 0 bases, with 10 bases between them. The CDR3 covers 17 residues. Findings of the study overall: The ex vivo response was dominated by HLA-C-restricted CMV-specific TCR beta clonotypes.

TCRdb recomputed calls from the reads with MiXCR, one row per CDR3 protein. Of fewer than 550,000 distinct CDR3 sequences in the sample, 25% to 40% were seen once. Sequencing input: PBMCs. This receptor was identified in a human donor in good health (CMV status not recorded). Some clones in this sample may be carry-over from other donors' samples. This chain connects TRBV15 to TRBJ2-6; either TRBD1 or TRBD2 may supply D (6 bases each). The CDR3 sequence is CATSRGGAPSGANVLTF. The CDR3 DNA sequence: TGTGCCACCAGCAGAGGGGGGGCTCCCTCTGGGGCCAACGTCCTGACTTTC.